Sequencing of this T cell receptor (beta chain) was carried out in a study of CD4 T cells in relation to SARS-CoV-2 and coronaviruses. Study-level information: Of the patients, about 8 were male, a few female, two Hispanic.

V lost 4 bases to trimming and J lost 0 bases, with 7 bases between them. Germline values: CDR1 SGHVS, CDR2 FQNEAQ. CDR3 length equals 14 residues. In this sample, this clone turned up a few times. TCRdb's table, derived via immunoSEQ multiplex PCR, lists solely in-frame clones and lacks some. The data hold about 37,000 clones, with approximately 85% observed a single time. The sequenced material came from memory CD4+ T cells from PBMCs. The rearrangement links TRBV7-8 to TRBJ1-3, with D hard to call. The sequence derives from an adult with COVID-19. CDR3 coding DNA: TGTGCCAGCAGCTCGCAGGTCTCTGGAAACACCATATATTTT. Its protein is CASSSQVSGNTIYF.